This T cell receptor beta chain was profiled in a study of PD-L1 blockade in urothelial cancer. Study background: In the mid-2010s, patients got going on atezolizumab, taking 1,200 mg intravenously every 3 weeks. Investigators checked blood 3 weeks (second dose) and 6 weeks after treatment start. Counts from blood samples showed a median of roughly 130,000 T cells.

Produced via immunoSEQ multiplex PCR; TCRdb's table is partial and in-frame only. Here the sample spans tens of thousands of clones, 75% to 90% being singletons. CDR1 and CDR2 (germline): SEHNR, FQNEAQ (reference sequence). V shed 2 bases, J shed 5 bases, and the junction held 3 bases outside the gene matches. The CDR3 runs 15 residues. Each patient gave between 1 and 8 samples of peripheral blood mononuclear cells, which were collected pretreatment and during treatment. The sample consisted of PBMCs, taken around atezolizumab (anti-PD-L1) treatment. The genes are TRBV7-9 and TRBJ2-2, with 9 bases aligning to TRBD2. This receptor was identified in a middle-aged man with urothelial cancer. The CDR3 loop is CASSLIAGDTGELFF. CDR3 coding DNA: TGTGCCAGCAGCTTAATAGCGGGAGATACCGGGGAGCTGTTTTTT.